The rows below give T cell receptor beta chains drawn from one sample of a study of blood T cells in healthy people across ages. One entry per CDR3 protein, called by TCRdb with MiXCR from the 5' RACE reads. The sample comprises 380,000 or so distinct CDR3 sequences, roughly half of which are singletons, and over 40% rests with the top ten. Material: blood. These receptors came from a man aged 60 to 75 in good health. Each CDR3 is given with its conserved first and last residue. A D gene is named only where the DNA matches it firmly. Clone size is stated in some rows and not others, as once, few, many or a class when expanded.

D gene,J gene,CDR3 length,V gene,clone size,CDR3 DNA,CDR3 protein
NA,TRBJ2-5,11,TRBV20-1,few,TGCAGTGCCCAACTCACGGAGACCCAGTACTTC,CSAQLTETQYF
NA,TRBJ2-7,16,TRBV21-1,NA,TGTGCCAGCAGCAAAGTGGATCCCACAGGGACAGGTGAGCAGTACTTC,CASSKVDPTGTGEQYF
NA,TRBJ1-6,15,TRBV28,NA,TGTGCCAGCAGGCATCGCAGGGGATCTAATTCACCCCTCCACTTT,CASRHRRGSNSPLHF
NA,TRBJ2-7,14,TRBV20-1,NA,TGCAGTGCCATCCGGGACAACAAGGCGGCCGAGCAGTACTTC,CSAIRDNKAAEQYF
NA,TRBJ2-3,15,TRBV11-2,many,TGTGCCAGCAGCTTAGTTGGGGCTAGCGCAGATACGCAGTATTTT,CASSLVGASADTQYF
NA,TRBJ2-7,16,TRBV5-1,NA,TGCGCCAGCAGCTTGGAGAGCGGAGTGGGGTCCTACGAGCAGTACTTC,CASSLESGVGSYEQYF
NA,TRBJ2-4,16,TRBV30,NA,TGTGCCTGGACCGCGCCCCCGCCGAGACCCAAAAACATTCAGTACTTC,CAWTAPPPRPKNIQYF
NA,TRBJ2-7,12,TRBV12-3/TRBV12-4,NA,TGTGCCAGCAGTTCTACCACCTACGAGCAGTACTTC,CASSSTTYEQYF
NA,TRBJ2-6,15,TRBV14,NA,TGTGCCAGCAGCCTACAGCTCTCTGGGGCCAACGTCCTGACTTTC,CASSLQLSGANVLTF
NA,TRBJ2-1,15,TRBV14,NA,TGTGCCAGCAGCCAAGAAGGGTTCACCTACAATGAGCAGTTCTTC,CASSQEGFTYNEQFF
NA,TRBJ1-4,18,TRBV3-1,NA,TGTGCCAGCAGCCAAGTAACAGGGCAAACGCCTGCTAATGAAAAACTGTTTTTT,CASSQVTGQTPANEKLFF
NA,TRBJ2-5,12,TRBV10-3,NA,TGTGCCATCAGTGAGCGCTACAATGAGCAGTACTTC,CAISERYNEQYF
TRBD2,TRBJ2-3,15,TRBV27,NA,TGTGCCAGCAACCATTCTGGGGGGGTGAGGGATACGCAGTATTTT,CASNHSGGVRDTQYF
NA,TRBJ2-2,13,TRBV12-3/TRBV12-4,NA,TGTGCCAGCAGCCAGGCGGCTACCGGGGAGCTGTTTTTT,CASSQAATGELFF
TRBD1,TRBJ2-7,15,TRBV28,NA,TGTGCCAGCAGTTTACCAGGACAGGGCTCCTACGAGCAGTACTTC,CASSLPGQGSYEQYF
NA,TRBJ2-1,15,TRBV29-1,many,TGCAGCGTTGAAATTTGGGATAGCTCCTACAATGAGCAGTTCTTC,CSVEIWDSSYNEQFF